This is a list of T cell receptor beta chains from one sample in a study of CD8+CD57+ T cells in acquired aplastic anemia. TCRdb analysed the reads with MiXCR anew, one entry per CDR3 protein. The repertoire holds about 270,000 distinct CDR3 sequences, with about 80% as singletons. Sample: sorted CD4+, CD8+, or CD8+CD57+ T cells (not recorded which) from PBMCs. The receptors come from a human donor with aplastic anemia. The CDR3 runs from the conserved cysteine through the conserved F or W. A D gene is named only where the DNA matches it firmly. A row's size may be missing; if present it is once, few, many or a size class.

.	TRBJ2-3	.	TRBV2	CASGAGSKATEYF	TGTGCCAGCGGGGCCGGCAGTAAAGCTACGGAGTATTTT
.	TRBJ2-1	.	TRBV7-2	CASSQPGNQETQYQFF	TGTGCCAGCAGCCAACCGGGCAACCAAGAGACCCAGTACCAGTTCTTC
.	TRBJ1-1	.	TRBV7-9	CASSLDVGGNTEEFF	TGTGCCAGCAGCTTAGATGTCGGGGGGAACACTGAGGAGTTCTTT
.	TRBJ1-5	.	TRBV24-1	CAISRENHNKETQHF	TGTGCCATCAGCAGAGAGAACCATAACAAAGAGACGCAGCATTTT
.	TRBJ2-5	.	TRBV9	CASSHERALRETQYF	TGTGCCAGCAGCCACGAGAGGGCGCTAAGGGAGACCCAGTACTTC
.	TRBJ1-4	.	TRBV9	CASSESTRGYTFVFF	.
.	TRBJ2-5	.	TRBV5-6	CANDLGADQETQYF	TGTGCCAACGACTTAGGCGCGGACCAAGAGACCCAGTACTTC
.	TRBJ2-7	.	TRBV11-2	CASSPVGAYEQYF	TGTGCCAGCAGCCCCGTGGGGGCGTACGAGCAGTACTTC
.	TRBJ1-1	.	TRBV10-3	CAISESSGEVIMNTEAFF	TGTGCCATCAGTGAGTCTTCAGGAGAGGTTATCATGAACACTGAAGCTTTCTTT
.	TRBJ1-2	.	TRBV20-1	CSADGGVYGYTF	TGCAGTGCTGATGGGGGGGTCTATGGCTACACCTTC
once	TRBJ1-1	TRBD1	TRBV20-1	CSARDRPSGQGEAFF	TGCAGTGCTAGAGATCGACCCTCAGGACAGGGGGAAGCTTTCTTT
.	TRBJ2-7	.	TRBV15	CATSRGAGEHTQYF	TGTGCCACCAGCAGAGGGGCAGGCGAACACACGCAGTACTTC
.	TRBJ2-1	TRBD2	TRBV7-6	CASTLSSGGFFNEQFF	TGTGCCAGCACCCTATCTAGCGGGGGGTTTTTCAATGAGCAGTTCTTC
.	TRBJ2-1	.	TRBV6-1	CASSGSGEFLSEQFF	TGTGCCAGCAGTGGATCGGGGGAGTTCCTTAGTGAGCAGTTCTTC
.	TRBJ1-1	TRBD1	TRBV12-3/TRBV12-4	CAPRESGEQGEAFF	TGTGCCCCAAGAGAATCGGGGGAACAGGGGGAAGCTTTCTTT
.	TRBJ2-2	.	TRBV7-2	CASSLQDGTRETHF	TGTGCCAGCAGCTTACAGGACGGCACAAGGGAGACGCATTTT
once	TRBJ2-5	TRBD1	TRBV7-6	CASSLATGTEETEYF	TGTGCCAGCAGCTTAGCCACCGGGACAGAAGAGACCGAGTACTTC
many	TRBJ2-3	.	TRBV20-1	CSAREWGKDTDTQYF	TGCAGTGCTAGAGAATGGGGAAAAGATACAGATACGCAGTATTTT